The present T cell receptor (beta chain) was sequenced within a study of T cells in women clearing cervical HPV infection (dated by TCRdb to 2016 to 2018). Some background on the complete study: The cases were some 27 women with histologically confirmed HPV16-related CIN3 or worse, and 2 of these cases were invasive cancers. HLA typing was available for only a few women, so HLA type could not be excluded as a confounder. Cases had a median age of about 34 years and controls had a median age of approximately 40, with no significant differences in baseline characteristics. The parent cohort enrolled 9,800 or so women aged 18 or older in Guanacaste, Costa Rica, during about 1992 to 1994 and followed them for seven to eight years. An exploratory proof-of-principle case-control study, nested within the Guanacaste HPV Natural History Study in Costa Rica, was conducted to compare TCR repertoires across cervical HPV16 outcomes. For cases, a median interval of about 140 days, with an interquartile range of about 80 to 200 days, was observed between lesion detection and blood sampling. Cases were matched to controls by age within five years and by the year the sample was collected. As quality controls, five blinded duplicates were added to each group, bringing the total to 60 or so samples made up of some 50 participants and 10 or so replicates. The controls were 25 or so women whose single incident HPV16 infection cleared within 12 months with no development of precancer or cancer. Blood from cases was collected at the visit at which the lesion was first identified, whereas blood from controls was collected once infection was no longer detected. Study-level results and caveats: Because T-cell numbers per sample were unknown, differences in richness could reflect varying T-cell content rather than repertoire biology. CIN3+ cases had significantly higher TCR repertoire richness than controls across sequencing depths, but evenness did not differ between the groups. Lower TRBV6-7 relative abundance was observed in cases than in controls (roughly 0.12% versus 0.15%; Bonferroni P = 0.0008). Whether associations preceded infection or resulted from infection could not be shown with the cross-sectional design, and effector/memory subsets and HPV-specific T cells were not isolated. Random forest classifiers that combined richness and V gene abundances separated cases from controls with an estimated AUC of less than 0.85.

Using the immunoSEQ assay, multiplex PCR amplified TCR beta CDR3 regions from an average of roughly 1,100 ng of genomic DNA per sample. Primer bias was corrected in the assay by using a complete synthetic TCR repertoire to establish an amplification baseline. Amplicons were sequenced on the Illumina platform. The study's processing was this. Sequences were error-corrected by clustering with frequency ratios and a modified nearest-neighbor algorithm, then analyzed in the immunoSEQ Analyzer with IMGT gene definitions. At each rarefaction depth, TCR richness and evenness were averaged across 20 rarefaction repeats, and samples with fewer sequences than that depth were excluded. Wilcoxon rank sum tests with FDR correction were used to compare V, D and J gene relative abundances between the groups. Blinded duplicates gave an intraclass correlation of roughly 96% for TCR richness and an average of roughly 76% across 66 gene segments. The source is immuneACCESS, and TCRdb retained only in-frame sequences with V and J called. Part of the clones is not carried over; for the studies checked, unresolved V genes explain less than half of this, and the remainder is unexplained. V and J calls and clone size are those listed in that table; D and trimming were worked out from the DNA. In this sample's table one finds more than 25,000 clones. The biggest ten clones account for around 4% of the sample.

The CDR3, from cysteine to phenylalanine, totals 14 residues. Part of the CDR3 DNA is given, 33 bases translated from base 1. The germline V gene encodes CDR1 PRHDT and CDR2 FYEKMQ (reference sequence). V has 5 bases trimmed and J has 1 base trimmed; junction bases matching no gene number 4. Points on this clone: Its antigen has not been determined. The read ends 3 residues before the CDR3 terminus; that terminus is restored from the germline J gene.

Every participant had a single incident cervical HPV16 infection, and women with prevalent HPV16 infections were excluded. Cervical HPV DNA was detected by MY09/MY11 PCR and genotyped by dot-blot hybridization. Around 15 mL of heparinized blood were centrifuged, and the buffy coat was split into aliquots, frozen at -30 degrees C, and then kept at -80 degrees C. QIAGEN kits were used to extract genomic DNA from buffy coat specimens. The V and J segments used are TRBV13 and TRBJ2-5; 7 junctional bases match TRBD2. The specimen was blood buffy coat. The receptor comes from a woman aged 18-69 years with a cervical HPV16 infection that either progressed to CIN3+ or cleared (not recorded which). The CDR3: CASSLGTIQETQYF. Partial CDR3 DNA: TGTGCCAGCAGCCTCGGGACTATCCAAGAGACC.